The rows below give T cell receptor beta chains drawn from one sample of a study of blood T cell repertoires in COVID-19. Profiling relied on immunoSEQ multiplex PCR, and the TCRdb table lists in-frame clones only, not all of them. The sample yields about 250,000 clones, 87% seen once. The sequenced sample was PBMCs or T cells enriched from blood (not recorded which). These receptors were collected from a woman between 25 and 40 years old with acute COVID-19. CDR3s include the opening cysteine and the closing phenylalanine or tryptophan. Fields, in order: V gene, D gene, J gene, CDR3 protein. A D gene is named only where the DNA matches it firmly.

>TRBV2|.|TRBJ1-1
CASKIQIEAFF
>TRBV5-4|TRBD2|TRBJ2-1
CASSLTSGGSYNEQFF
>TRBV13|TRBD2|TRBJ2-1
CASSLRTSGRVNEQFF
>TRBV3-1/TRBV3-2|.|TRBJ2-1
CASSQGRGEQFF
>TRBV10-3|TRBD2|TRBJ2-1
CAISFTSGGTDINNEQFF
>TRBV5-5|.|TRBJ2-3
CASSLDPVSTDTQYF
>TRBV7-2|.|TRBJ1-1
CASSLLRDTEAFF
>TRBV11-1|TRBD2|TRBJ2-1
CATSSGSSYNEQFF
>TRBV3-1/TRBV3-2|TRBD1|TRBJ1-6
CASSFRDRDNSPLHF
>TRBV7-2|TRBD1|TRBJ1-3
CASSRDRVSGNTIYF
>TRBV11-2|TRBD2|TRBJ2-5
CASSSEGLGRTQYF
>TRBV24-1|TRBD1|TRBJ2-1
CATSDPGGTGDRDEQFF
>TRBV5-1|.|TRBJ2-2
CASSAGSEAGELFF
>TRBV7-3|.|TRBJ2-1
CASSLGQEPYNEQFF
>TRBV4-1|TRBD1|TRBJ2-2
CASSQGQGPNTGELFF
>TRBV28|.|TRBJ1-2
CASSLVAEVYGYTF
>TRBV19|.|TRBJ1-1
CASSFGQGNTEAFF
>TRBV10-3|.|TRBJ1-1
CAISERRTANTEAFF
>TRBV29-1|TRBD2|TRBJ2-1
CSVDSFSSGRSYEQFF
>TRBV12-2|.|TRBJ2-3
CASRLGHRDRDPSTDTQYF
>TRBV3-1/TRBV3-2|.|TRBJ1-3
CASSQASPGGARGNTIYF
>TRBV7-5|.|TRBJ1-5
CARSFRGQEGDQPQHF
>TRBV6-5|.|TRBJ1-5
CASSSQENQPQHF
>TRBV6-6|.|TRBJ2-7
CASSQLGLTAYEQYF
>TRBV5-1|TRBD1|TRBJ2-7
CASSLGRRDRASYEQYF
>TRBV3-1/TRBV3-2|TRBD1|TRBJ2-1
CASSRGDRGQRNEQFF
>TRBV11-2|.|TRBJ1-1
CASSPQGGGVDFF
>TRBV7-2|.|TRBJ1-5
CASSPGQTNQPQHF
>TRBV5-1|TRBD1|TRBJ1-1
CASSTNGQGGTWNTEAFF
>TRBV7-2|.|TRBJ1-5
CASSFQQGNQPQHF
>TRBV6-5|TRBD1|TRBJ1-1
CASKNRGWSTEAFF
>TRBV7-3|TRBD2|TRBJ2-5
CASSPTTSGGKETQYF
>TRBV3-1/TRBV3-2|.|TRBJ1-1
CASSQDSPPGDTEAFF
>TRBV28|TRBD1|TRBJ1-4
CASGSRGRGEKLFF
>TRBV5-5|.|TRBJ2-7
CASSLRGGGGTYEQYF
>TRBV19|.|TRBJ2-4
CASGRDISNIQYF
>TRBV5-5|TRBD1|TRBJ2-7
CASRPWDRTYEQYF
>TRBV7-7|TRBD1|TRBJ2-1
CASSSDRYNEQFF
>TRBV18|.|TRBJ2-7
CASSSDTSYEQYF
>TRBV5-6|.|TRBJ2-1
CASSLFSANEQFF
>TRBV28|.|TRBJ2-7
CASSIPQGTRFSYEQYF
>TRBV15|.|TRBJ1-5
CATSRQGTTEPQHF
>TRBV15|.|TRBJ2-1
CATHSPHNEQFF
>TRBV7-3|.|TRBJ2-1
CASSLTGGGAVSEQFF
>TRBV13|.|TRBJ1-4
CASSLRSNRATNEKLFF
>TRBV10-3|TRBD1|TRBJ1-2
CAATAGTGDGYTF
>TRBV18|TRBD2|TRBJ2-7
CASSPPGGGSYEQYF
>TRBV2|.|TRBJ1-2
CASSERTAYGYTF
>TRBV28|TRBD2|TRBJ2-3
CASSFTSGRWTDTQYF
>TRBV2|.|TRBJ2-1
CASSESVAAYNEQFF
>TRBV2|.|TRBJ2-2
CASSGTSTGELFF
>TRBV5-1|TRBD1|TRBJ1-6
CASSYRGGTGSTNNSPLHF
>TRBV29-1|.|TRBJ2-1
CSAGENNEQFF